The next 10 T cell receptor delta chains were all read from a single sample in a study of gamma-delta chains in newborns, infants, children. TCRdb re-called the reads with CATT. In the table there are 5,100 or so delta-chain clones, more than 4% of which are singletons. Sequencing was performed on blood. These receptors were collected from a child who was a newborn, infant or young child, either healthy, febrile or measles-vaccinated (not recorded which).

V and J are TRDV2 and TRDJ3; D gene uncertain. The germline CDR1 and CDR2 sequences are GEAIGNYY and EKD. Trimming pared 1 base from V and 9 bases from J, leaving 12 bases between. The CDR3 length is 15 residues. The CDR3 coding sequence is TGTGCCTGTGACACGGTGGGCCGGGGCACCCGACAGATGTTTTTC. This gives the protein CACDTVGRGTRQMFF.

This clone was observed a few times. The chain recombines TRDV2 with TRDJ3, with a weak D call TRDD3 (5 bases). This CDR3 contains 18 residues. V lost 0 bases, J lost 0 bases, and 11 bases lay in between. Germline V gives CDR1 GEAIGNYY, CDR2 EKD. The CDR3 coding sequence is TGTGCCTGTGACACCTTACTGGAAAGCTCCTGGGACACCCGACAGATGTTTTTC. This encodes CACDTLLESSWDTRQMFF.

This clone turned up a few times. The chain uses TRDV1 and TRDJ1, with 12 bases matching TRDD3. The CDR3 is 20 residues long. Germline V gene lookup returns CDR1 TSWWSYY and CDR2 QGS. V trimming: 5 bases; J trimming: 7 bases; junction bases outside the gene matches: 23. CDR3 residues: CALGPVPSDLGDTSKGKLIF. The CDR3 DNA follows: TGTGCTCTTGGGCCTGTTCCTAGTGATCTGGGGGATACGTCTAAGGGTAAACTCATCTTT.

This clone was picked up a small number of times. The chain joins TRDV2 to TRDJ3, with D hard to call. Germline-derived CDR1 and CDR2 are GEAIGNYY and EKD. CDR3 length: 16 amino acids. With 0 bases removed from V and 2 bases from J, the gap between germline ends came to 7 bases. The CDR3 nucleotides are TGTGCCTGTGACACCGGATCCCCCTGGGACACCCGACAGATGTTTTTC. As protein: CACDTGSPWDTRQMFF.

This clone is categorized as medium-sized. The sample carries other DNA sequences with the same CDR3. The chain recombines TRDV2 with TRDJ3, with TRDD3 identical over 7 bases. The length of the CDR3 is 17 residues. Germline V CDR1 and CDR2: GEAIGNYY, EKD. V was pared by 0 bases and J by 1 base, with 2 bases of the junction left unmatched. CDR3 amino acids: CACDTVLGSWDTRQMFF. The CDR3 nucleotides are TGTGCCTGTGACACCGTACTGGGGTCCTGGGACACCCGACAGATGTTTTTC.

There are a few counts of this clone. CDR3 residues: CACDTAGGLSSWDTRQMFF. CDR3 sequence (DNA): TGTGCCTGTGACACGGCTGGGGGCCTTAGCTCCTGGGACACCCGACAGATGTTTTTC. The chain couples TRDV2 to TRDJ3; 7 nucleotides agree with TRDD3. From germline, CDR1 is GEAIGNYY and CDR2 EKD. The CDR3 contains 19 residues. V shed 1 base, J shed 0 bases, and the junction held 8 bases outside the gene matches.

This clone appeared a few times. The sample carries other DNA sequences with the same CDR3. The chain carries TRDV2 and TRDJ3, with D maybe TRDD3 (5 bases). The CDR3 is made up of 18 amino acids. The V gene's germline CDR1 is GEAIGNYY and CDR2 EKD. Trimming pared 1 base from V and 0 bases from J, leaving 12 bases between. The CDR3 sequence is CACDTVGIGSWDTRQMFF. The CDR3 bases are TGTGCCTGTGACACTGTTGGGATTGGCTCCTGGGACACCCGACAGATGTTTTTC.

A note on this clone: Other nucleotide sequences in the sample specify the same CDR3. The chain links TRDV2 to TRDJ3; 7 positions agree with TRDD3. The J segment lost 0 bases and the V segment lost 1 base, leaving 5 bases of the junction unmatched. The CDR3 has 18 residues. Per germline, CDR1 GEAIGNYY and CDR2 EKD. The CDR3 coding sequence is TGTGCCTGTGACACGGCTGGGGGTCGCTCCTGGGACACCCGACAGATGTTTTTC. It is translated as CACDTAGGRSWDTRQMFF.

In its sample, this clone was seen a few times. This sequence joins TRDV2 and TRDJ2; 10 bases agree with TRDD3. V lost 1 base, J lost 5 bases, and 6 bases stayed unmatched. The germline gives CDR1 GEAIGNYY, CDR2 EKD. The CDR3 has 16 residues. CDR3 nucleotide sequence: TGTGCCTGTGACACGGTGGGGGATACCCCCACAGCACAACTCTTCTTT. Translation: CACDTVGDTPTAQLFF.

As regards this clone: Other nucleotide sequences in the sample specify the same CDR3. The V and J genes are TRDV2 and TRDJ2, with 13 bases identical to TRDD3. V lost 7 bases and J lost 8; bases outside the gene matches: 6. The CDR3 is made up of 14 amino acids. Germline lookup yields CDR1 GEAIGNYY and CDR2 EKD. Written as DNA, the CDR3 is TGTGCCTGCGACGTACTGGGGGATACGGCACAACTCTTCTTT. Its translation: CACDVLGDTAQLFF.